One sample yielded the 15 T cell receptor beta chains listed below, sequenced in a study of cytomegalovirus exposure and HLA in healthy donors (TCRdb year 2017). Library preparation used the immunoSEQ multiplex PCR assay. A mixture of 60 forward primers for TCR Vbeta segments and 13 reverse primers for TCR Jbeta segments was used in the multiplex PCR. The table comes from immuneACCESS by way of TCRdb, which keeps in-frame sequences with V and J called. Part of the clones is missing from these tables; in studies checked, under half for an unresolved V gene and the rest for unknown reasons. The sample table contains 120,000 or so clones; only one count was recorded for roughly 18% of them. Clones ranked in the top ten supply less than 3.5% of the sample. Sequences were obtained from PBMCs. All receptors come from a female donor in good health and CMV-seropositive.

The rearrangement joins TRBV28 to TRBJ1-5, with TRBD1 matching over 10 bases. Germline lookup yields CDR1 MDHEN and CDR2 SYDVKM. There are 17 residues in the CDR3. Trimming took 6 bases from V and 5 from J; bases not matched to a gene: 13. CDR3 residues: CASRTGTGAPAYQPQHF. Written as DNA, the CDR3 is TGTGCCAGCAGAACCGGGACAGGGGCCCCGGCCTATCAGCCCCAGCATTTT. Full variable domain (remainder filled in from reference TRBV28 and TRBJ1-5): DVKVTQSSRYLVKRTGEKVFLECVQDMDHENMFWYRQDPGLGLRLIYFSYDVKMKEKGDIPEGYSVSREKKERFSLILESASTNQTSMYLCASRTGTGAPAYQPQHFGDGTRLSIL.

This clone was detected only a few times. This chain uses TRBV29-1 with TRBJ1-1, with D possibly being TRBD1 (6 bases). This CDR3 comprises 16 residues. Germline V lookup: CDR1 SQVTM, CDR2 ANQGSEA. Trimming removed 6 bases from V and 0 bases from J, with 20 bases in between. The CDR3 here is CSVGGAPKGMNTEAFF. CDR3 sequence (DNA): TGCAGCGTCGGGGGGGCCCCCAAGGGAATGAACACTGAAGCTTTCTTT.

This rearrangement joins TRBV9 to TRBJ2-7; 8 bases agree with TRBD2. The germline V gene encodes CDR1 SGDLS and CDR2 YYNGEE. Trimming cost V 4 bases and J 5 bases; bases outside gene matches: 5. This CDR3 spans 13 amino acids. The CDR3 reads CASSRSGANEQYF. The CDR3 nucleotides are TGTGCCAGCAGCCGTAGCGGGGCCAACGAGCAGTACTTC.

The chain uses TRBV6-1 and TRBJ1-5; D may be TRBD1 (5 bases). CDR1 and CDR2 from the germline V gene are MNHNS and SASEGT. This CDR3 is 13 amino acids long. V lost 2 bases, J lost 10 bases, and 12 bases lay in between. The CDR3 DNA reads TGTGCCAGCAGTGAATATCGGGACTCACCCCAGCATTTT. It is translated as CASSEYRDSPQHF.

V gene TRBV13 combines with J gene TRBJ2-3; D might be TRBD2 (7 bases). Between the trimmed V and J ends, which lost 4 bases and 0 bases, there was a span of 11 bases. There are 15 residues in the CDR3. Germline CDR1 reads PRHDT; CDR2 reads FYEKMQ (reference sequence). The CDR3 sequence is CASSWGGGSTDTQYF. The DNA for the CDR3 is TGTGCCAGCAGCTGGGGGGGCGGCAGCACAGATACGCAGTATTTT.

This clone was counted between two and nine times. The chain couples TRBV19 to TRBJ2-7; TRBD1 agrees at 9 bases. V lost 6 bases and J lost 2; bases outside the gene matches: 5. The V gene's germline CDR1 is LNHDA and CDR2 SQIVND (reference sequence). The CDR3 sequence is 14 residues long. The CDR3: CASSQRQGAYEQYF. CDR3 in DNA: TGTGCCAGTAGCCAAAGACAGGGGGCCTACGAGCAGTACTTC.

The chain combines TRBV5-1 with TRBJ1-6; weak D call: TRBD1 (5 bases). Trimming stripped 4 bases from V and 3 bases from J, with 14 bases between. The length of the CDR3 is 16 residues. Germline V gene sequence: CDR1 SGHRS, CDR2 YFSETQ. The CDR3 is CASSPDTARYNSPLHF. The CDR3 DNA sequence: TGCGCCAGCAGCCCGGACACGGCCCGCTATAATTCACCCCTCCACTTT. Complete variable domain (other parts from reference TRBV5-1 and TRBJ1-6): KAGVTQTPRYLIKTRGQQVTLSCSPISGHRSVSWYQQTPGQGLQFLFEYFSETQRNKGNFPGRFSGRQFSNSRSEMNVSTLELGDSALYLCASSPDTARYNSPLHFGNGTRLTVT.

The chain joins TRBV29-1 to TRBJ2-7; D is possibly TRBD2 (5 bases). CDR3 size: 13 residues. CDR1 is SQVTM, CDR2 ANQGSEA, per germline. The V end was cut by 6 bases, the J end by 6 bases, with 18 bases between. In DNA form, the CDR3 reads TGCAGCGTGGCTATTGAACGACGGGGCGAGCAGTACTTC. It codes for CSVAIERRGEQYF.

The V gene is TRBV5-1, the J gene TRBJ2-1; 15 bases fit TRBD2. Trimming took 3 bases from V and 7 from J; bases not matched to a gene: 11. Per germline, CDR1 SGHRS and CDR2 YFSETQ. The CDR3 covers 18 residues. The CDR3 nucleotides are TGCGCCAGCAGCTGGCCGGGACTAGCGGGAGGATCCCAGAATGAGCAGTTCTTC. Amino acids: CASSWPGLAGGSQNEQFF.

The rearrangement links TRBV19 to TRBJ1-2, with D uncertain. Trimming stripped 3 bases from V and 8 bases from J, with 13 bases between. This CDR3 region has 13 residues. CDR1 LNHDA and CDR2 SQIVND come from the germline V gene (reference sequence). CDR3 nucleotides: TGTGCCAGTAGTATTGTAACGAGGGCGGGCTACACCTTC. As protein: CASSIVTRAGYTF.

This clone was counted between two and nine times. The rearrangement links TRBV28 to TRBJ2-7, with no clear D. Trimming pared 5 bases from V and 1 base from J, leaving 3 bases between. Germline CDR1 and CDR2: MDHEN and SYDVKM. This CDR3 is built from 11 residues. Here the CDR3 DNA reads TGTGCCAGCAGTGTATCCTACGAGCAGTACTTC. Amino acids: CASSVSYEQYF.

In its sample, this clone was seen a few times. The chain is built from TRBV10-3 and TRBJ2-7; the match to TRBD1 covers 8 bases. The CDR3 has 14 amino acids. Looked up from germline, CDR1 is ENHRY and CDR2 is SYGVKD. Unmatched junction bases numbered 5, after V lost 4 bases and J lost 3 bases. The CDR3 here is CAISVSDRDYEQYF. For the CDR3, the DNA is TGTGCCATCAGTGTCTCGGACAGGGACTACGAGCAGTACTTC.

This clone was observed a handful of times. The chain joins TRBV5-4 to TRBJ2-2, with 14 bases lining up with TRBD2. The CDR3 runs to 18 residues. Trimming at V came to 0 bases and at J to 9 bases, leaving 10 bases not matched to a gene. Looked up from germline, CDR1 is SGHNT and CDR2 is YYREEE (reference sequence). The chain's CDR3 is CASSLVGTSGGVNRELFF. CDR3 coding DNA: TGTGCCAGCAGCTTGGTTGGGACTAGCGGGGGTGTTAATCGGGAGCTGTTTTTT. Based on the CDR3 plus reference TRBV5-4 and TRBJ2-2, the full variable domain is ETGVTQSPTHLIKTRGQQVTLRCSSQSGHNTVSWYQQALGQGPQFIFQYYREEENGRGNFPPRFSGLQFPNYSSELNVNALELDDSALYLCASSLVGTSGGVNRELFFGEGSRLTVL.

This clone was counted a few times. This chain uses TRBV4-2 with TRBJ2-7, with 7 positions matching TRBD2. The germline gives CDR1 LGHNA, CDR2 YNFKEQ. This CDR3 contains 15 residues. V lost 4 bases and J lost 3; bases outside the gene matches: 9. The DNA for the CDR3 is TGTGCCAGCAGCCGAGGACTAGGGTATATCTACGAGCAGTACTTC. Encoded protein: CASSRGLGYIYEQYF.

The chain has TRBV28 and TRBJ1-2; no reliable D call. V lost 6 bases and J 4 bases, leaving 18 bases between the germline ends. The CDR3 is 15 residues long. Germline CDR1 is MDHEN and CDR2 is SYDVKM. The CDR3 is CASSRIGIGGYGYTF. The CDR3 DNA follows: TGTGCCAGCAGCCGGATAGGGATCGGAGGCTATGGCTACACCTTC.